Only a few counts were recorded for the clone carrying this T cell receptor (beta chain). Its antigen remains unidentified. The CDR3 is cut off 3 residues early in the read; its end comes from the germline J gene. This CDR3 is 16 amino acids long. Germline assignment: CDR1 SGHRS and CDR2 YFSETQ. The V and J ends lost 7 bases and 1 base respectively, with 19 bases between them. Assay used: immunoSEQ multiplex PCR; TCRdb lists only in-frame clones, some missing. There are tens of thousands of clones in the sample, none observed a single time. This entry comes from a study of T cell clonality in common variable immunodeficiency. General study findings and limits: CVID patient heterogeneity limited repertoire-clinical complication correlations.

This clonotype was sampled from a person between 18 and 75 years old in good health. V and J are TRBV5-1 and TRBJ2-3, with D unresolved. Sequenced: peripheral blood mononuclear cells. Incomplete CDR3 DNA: TGCGCCAGCGGCCCTAGACCTGCTGACCGCACAGATACG. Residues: CASGPRPADRTDT. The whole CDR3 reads CASGPRPADRTDTQYF.